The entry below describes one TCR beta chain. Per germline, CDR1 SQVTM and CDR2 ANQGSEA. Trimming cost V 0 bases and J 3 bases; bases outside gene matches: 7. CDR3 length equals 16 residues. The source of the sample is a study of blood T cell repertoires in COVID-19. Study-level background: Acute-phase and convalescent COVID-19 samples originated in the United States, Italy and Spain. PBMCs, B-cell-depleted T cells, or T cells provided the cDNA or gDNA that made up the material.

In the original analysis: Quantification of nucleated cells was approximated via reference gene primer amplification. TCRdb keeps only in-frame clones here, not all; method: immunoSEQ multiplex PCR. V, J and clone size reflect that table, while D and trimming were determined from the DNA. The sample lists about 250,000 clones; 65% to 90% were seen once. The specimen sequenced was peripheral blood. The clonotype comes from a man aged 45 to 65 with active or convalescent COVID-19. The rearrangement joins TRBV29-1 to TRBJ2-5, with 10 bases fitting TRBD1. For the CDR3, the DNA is TGCAGCGTTGAAGATTGGCCAGGACAGGGGGAAGAGACCCAGTACTTC. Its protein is CSVEDWPGQGEETQYF.